This TCR beta chain was identified during a study of T cell repertoires in cytomegalovirus infection. Whole-study context: The public TCR beta signatures pointed to both CMV infection and matching HLA type. Study-level points and caveats: There were carriers of CMV plus the relevant HLA, and cumulative public TCR beta family frequency identified them. Ex vivo responses were dominated by HLA-C-restricted CMV-specific TCR beta clonotypes.

Concerning this clonotype: Its target is unknown.

The CDR3 runs 15 residues. Germline CDR1 and CDR2: LGHDT and YNNKEL (reference sequence). Trimming shortened V by 0 bases and J by 4 bases, and 12 bases separated the two germline ends. Using its own MiXCR run on the reads, TCRdb lists one record per CDR3 protein. The profile covers under 300,000 distinct CDR3 sequences, with roughly 12% appearing a single time and 1.5% to 2% taken by the ten largest. The origin of this receptor is a human donor in good health (CMV status not recorded). Some clones in this sample may be carry-over from other donors' samples. Sequenced sample: PBMCs. The chain recombines TRBV3-1 with TRBJ1-1; the D is unclear. CDR3 loop: CASSQDPATATEAFF. CDR3 coding DNA: TGTGCCAGCAGCCAAGATCCGGCGACCGCCACTGAAGCTTTCTTT.